A selection of T cell receptor beta chains follows, all from one sample in a study of T cell responses to AZD1222 COVID-19 vaccine. The data were produced by immunoSEQ multiplex PCR, yet TCRdb's version contains in-frame clones alone and is incomplete. The sample has 30,000 to 35,000 clones; approximately 80% are singletons. Sequencing used peripheral blood, obtained 28 days after the second AZD1222 dose. The receptors were gathered from an adult who received the AZD1222 COVID-19 vaccine. Each CDR3 is given with its conserved first and last residue. D genes are given only for firm matches. Clone sizes are given selectively: once, few, many, or a class where the clone is expanded.

>TRBD1|once|TRBJ1-5|TRBV27|15
CASSLRTGDYQPQHF
TGTGCCAGCAGTTTAAGGACAGGGGACTATCAGCCCCAGCATTTT
>TRBD2|.|TRBJ2-5|TRBV7-9|19
CASSLGLAGGDLNQETQYF
TGTGCCAGCAGCTTGGGACTAGCGGGAGGGGATTTAAACCAAGAGACCCAGTACTTC
>.|few|TRBJ2-1|TRBV6-5|14
CASSSGLRDNEQFF
TGTGCCAGCAGCTCGGGACTCCGCGACAATGAGCAGTTCTTC
>TRBD1|.|TRBJ1-2|TRBV13|14
CASSLRQGESGYTF
TGTGCCAGCAGCTTACGACAGGGAGAGAGTGGCTACACCTTC
>.|.|TRBJ2-7|TRBV6-5|15
CASSYSSQGIYEQYF
TGTGCCAGCAGTTACTCGTCCCAGGGGATCTACGAGCAGTACTTC
>.|.|TRBJ1-1|TRBV7-8|14
CATLGLRRSTEAFF
TGTGCCACCCTCGGGTTAAGGCGTAGCACTGAAGCTTTCTTT
>TRBD2|.|TRBJ2-1|TRBV9|16
CASSPGLAGATNEQFF
TGTGCCAGCAGCCCCGGACTAGCGGGGGCAACAAATGAGCAGTTCTTC
>TRBD2|once|TRBJ2-3|TRBV5-1|16
CASRLAGGTSTDTQYF
TGCGCCAGCCGGCTAGCGGGGGGGACCAGCACAGATACGCAGTATTTT
>.|.|TRBJ2-7|TRBV4-1|16
CASSQPSGMGAYEQYF
TGCGCCAGCAGCCAACCCTCAGGGATGGGGGCCTACGAGCAGTACTTC
>TRBD1|.|TRBJ2-3|TRBV5-1|15
CASSKGQGVADTQYF
TGCGCCAGCAGCAAGGGACAGGGAGTCGCAGATACGCAGTATTTT
>TRBD1|.|TRBJ2-1|TRBV30|15
CAWTPGAGGYNEQFF
TGTGCCTGGACCCCAGGGGCAGGGGGATACAATGAGCAGTTCTTC
>.|.|TRBJ1-3|TRBV5-1|14
CASSPTTAGNTIYF
TGCGCCAGCAGCCCGACGACGGCTGGAAACACCATATATTTT
>.|.|TRBJ2-2|TRBV9|14
CASSVAPRGGELFF
TGTGCCAGCAGCGTAGCCCCCCGAGGCGGGGAGCTGTTTTTT
>TRBD2|.|TRBJ2-3|TRBV18|17
CASSPPGLAGGTDTQYF
TGTGCCAGCTCACCACCGGGACTAGCGGGGGGCACAGATACGCAGTATTTT
>.|.|TRBJ2-5|TRBV5-1|14
CASSLVGRQETQYF
TGCGCCAGCAGCTTGGTGGGCAGACAAGAGACCCAGTACTTC
>.|medium-sized|TRBJ1-3|TRBV5-4|16
CASSPGGREAGNTIYF
TGTGCCAGCAGCCCGGGCGGTAGGGAAGCTGGAAACACCATATATTTT
>.|.|TRBJ1-5|TRBV6-2/TRBV6-3|15
CASSYFPGRNQPQHF
TGTGCCAGCAGTTATTTTCCAGGACGCAATCAGCCCCAGCATTTT
>TRBD1|.|TRBJ2-4|TRBV28|18
CASRTLRGQYTLKNIQYF
TGTGCCAGCAGAACTCTCCGGGGACAGTACACCCTCAAAAACATTCAGTACTTC
>.|.|TRBJ1-3|TRBV7-9|14
CASSPRTSGNTIYF
TGTGCCAGCAGCCCTAGGACATCCGGAAACACCATATATTTT
>TRBD1|.|TRBJ2-1|TRBV5-1|13
CASRTGIIGEQFF
TGCGCCAGTAGGACAGGGATAATAGGTGAGCAGTTCTTC
>.|.|TRBJ2-3|TRBV11-2|16
CASSLGYNPNTDTQYF
TGTGCCAGCAGCTTAGGTTACAACCCTAACACAGATACGCAGTATTTT
>.|few|TRBJ1-4|TRBV7-8|12
CASSLAREKLFF
TGTGCCAGCAGCTTAGCTCGCGAAAAACTGTTTTTT
>.|medium-sized|TRBJ2-3|TRBV24-1|15
CATSDMGREGDTQYF
TGTGCCACCAGTGATATGGGGAGAGAAGGGGATACGCAGTATTTT
>TRBD1|.|TRBJ1-1|TRBV4-1|18
CASSQVGTGVPFQTEAFF
TGCGCCAGCAGCCAAGTGGGGACAGGGGTGCCCTTTCAGACTGAAGCTTTCTTT
>TRBD1|.|TRBJ1-2|TRBV27|13
CASTPRQGEGYTF
TGTGCCAGCACCCCCCGTCAGGGGGAGGGCTACACCTTC
>.|.|TRBJ1-2|TRBV6-2/TRBV6-3|13
CASSPRSGYGYTF
TGTGCCAGCAGTCCCAGGTCGGGTTATGGCTACACCTTC
>TRBD1|.|TRBJ2-7|TRBV5-1|15
CASSYRPGQGDEQYF
TGCGCCAGCAGTTACCGGCCGGGACAGGGTGACGAGCAGTACTTC
>.|.|TRBJ2-2|TRBV7-7|14
CASSKTVGAGELFF
TGTGCCAGCAGCAAAACCGTGGGGGCCGGGGAGCTGTTTTTT
>.|.|TRBJ2-7|TRBV6-6|14
CAGSYSNGRDEQYF
TGTGCCGGCAGTTACTCTAACGGTCGGGACGAGCAGTACTTC
>.|.|TRBJ1-2|TRBV5-4|15
CASSFDPGTIYGYTF
TGTGCCAGCAGCTTTGATCCCGGGACAATCTATGGCTACACCTTC
>TRBD2|.|TRBJ2-3|TRBV4-2|16
CASSQDLEGRADTQYF
TGTGCCAGCAGCCAAGATCTAGAGGGGAGGGCAGATACGCAGTATTTT
>.|few|TRBJ1-5|TRBV25-1|13
CASRAYSNQPQHF
TGTGCCAGCAGAGCTTATAGCAATCAGCCCCAGCATTTT
>.|.|TRBJ1-1|TRBV13|13
CASRGKRNTEAFF
TGTGCCAGCAGGGGTAAACGGAACACTGAAGCTTTCTTT
>.|.|TRBJ1-4|TRBV6-5|13
CATRPRANEKLFF
TGTGCCACAAGACCGAGGGCTAATGAAAAACTGTTTTTT
>TRBD2|.|TRBJ2-3|TRBV7-3|15
CASSLTSGSTDTQYF
TGTGCCAGCAGCTTAACTAGCGGGAGCACAGATACGCAGTATTTT
>.|.|TRBJ2-2|TRBV5-1|16
CASSQLGGGLAGELFF
TGCGCCAGCAGCCAGTTGGGGGGAGGATTGGCCGGGGAGCTGTTTTTT
>TRBD2|.|TRBJ2-1|TRBV14|15
CASRPTLAGGREQFF
TGTGCCAGCAGGCCCACCCTAGCGGGGGGGCGCGAGCAGTTCTTC
>.|.|TRBJ1-5|TRBV19|14
CASSMTARVQPQHF
TGTGCCAGTAGTATGACAGCAAGGGTTCAGCCCCAGCATTTT
>TRBD1|.|TRBJ2-5|TRBV19|17
CASSIGLSRTGSETQYF
TGTGCCAGTAGTATCGGCCTCTCCCGGACAGGGAGCGAGACCCAGTACTTC
>.|.|TRBJ1-6|TRBV7-8|16
CASSLLLGVDNSPLHF
TGTGCCAGCAGCTTATTGTTAGGGGTAGATAATTCACCCCTCCACTTT
>.|.|TRBJ2-5|TRBV2|13
CASTRAPGETQYF
TGTGCCAGCACCAGGGCCCCCGGGGAGACCCAGTACTTC
>.|.|TRBJ2-5|TRBV10-1|12
CASSGISETQYF
TGCGCCAGCAGTGGAATATCGGAGACCCAGTACTTC
>.|.|TRBJ2-7|TRBV19|19
CASSKRALTGKGSSYEQYF
TGTGCCAGTAGTAAAAGAGCCCTTACTGGCAAAGGTAGCTCCTACGAGCAGTACTTC
>.|few|TRBJ2-1|TRBV27|16
CASSLPRGPLGNEQFF
TGTGCCAGCAGTTTACCCAGGGGTCCCCTGGGGAATGAGCAGTTCTTC
>TRBD1|.|TRBJ1-1|TRBV5-5|14
CASSLQGVNTEAFF
TGTGCCAGCAGCCTCCAGGGGGTTAACACTGAAGCTTTCTTT
>TRBD2|.|TRBJ2-1|TRBV11-2|16
CASSLLAGGPYNEQFF
TGTGCCAGCAGCTTGCTAGCGGGGGGGCCCTACAATGAGCAGTTCTTC
>.|once|TRBJ2-5|TRBV7-2|14
CASSLAGLQETQYF
TGTGCCAGCAGTTTGGCGGGGCTCCAAGAGACCCAGTACTTC
>TRBD1|.|TRBJ1-5|TRBV19|13
CASGGQTFQPQHF
TGTGCCAGTGGGGGACAGACTTTCCAGCCCCAGCATTTT